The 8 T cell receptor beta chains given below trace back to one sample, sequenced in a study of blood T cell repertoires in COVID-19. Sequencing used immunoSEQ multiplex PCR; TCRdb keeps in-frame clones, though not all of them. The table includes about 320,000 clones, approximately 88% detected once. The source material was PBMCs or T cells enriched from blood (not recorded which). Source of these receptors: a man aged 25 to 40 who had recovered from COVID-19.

The chain's CDR3 is CSVEFTGTGDVTGELFF. The CDR3 DNA reads as TGCAGCGTTGAGTTCACGGGGACAGGGGACGTCACCGGGGAGCTGTTTTTT. V gene TRBV29-1 combines with J gene TRBJ2-2, with 10 bases aligning to TRBD1. J gave up 4 bases and V 3 bases, and 11 bases lay outside the gene matches. Germline CDR1 reads SQVTM; CDR2 reads ANQGSEA. The CDR3 is 17 residues long.

Written as DNA, the CDR3 is TGTGCCAGCAGCCTAGACAGGGTCCAGCCCCAGCATTTT. This sequence encodes CASSLDRVQPQHF. The chain recombines TRBV12-3 or TRBV12-4 with TRBJ1-5; 7 positions agree with TRBD1. CDR3 length: 13 residues. Unmatched junction bases numbered 6, after V lost 6 bases and J lost 7 bases.

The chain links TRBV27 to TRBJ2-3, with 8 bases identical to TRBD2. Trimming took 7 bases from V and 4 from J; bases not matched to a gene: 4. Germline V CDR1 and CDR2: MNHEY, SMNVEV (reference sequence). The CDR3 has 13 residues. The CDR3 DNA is TGTGCCAGCAAAGCGGGGGTGGCAGATACGCAGTATTTT. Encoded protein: CASKAGVADTQYF.

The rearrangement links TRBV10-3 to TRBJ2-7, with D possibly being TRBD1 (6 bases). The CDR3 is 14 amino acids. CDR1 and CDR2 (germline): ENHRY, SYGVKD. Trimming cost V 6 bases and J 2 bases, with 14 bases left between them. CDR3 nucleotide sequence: TGTGCCATCAGGGCTACAGGGACACCCTACGAGCAGTACTTC. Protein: CAIRATGTPYEQYF.

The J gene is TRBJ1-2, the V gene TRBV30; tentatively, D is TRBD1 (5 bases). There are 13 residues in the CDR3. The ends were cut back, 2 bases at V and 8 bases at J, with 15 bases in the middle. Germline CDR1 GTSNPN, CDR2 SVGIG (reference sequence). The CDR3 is CAWSQGAGLGYTF. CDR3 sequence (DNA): TGTGCCTGGAGTCAAGGGGCAGGGCTGGGCTACACCTTC.

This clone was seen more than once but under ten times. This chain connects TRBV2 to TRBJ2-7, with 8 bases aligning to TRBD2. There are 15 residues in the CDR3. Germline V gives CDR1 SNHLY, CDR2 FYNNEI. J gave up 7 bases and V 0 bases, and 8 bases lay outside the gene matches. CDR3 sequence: CASSEAPGGPREQYF. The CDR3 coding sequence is TGTGCCAGCAGTGAAGCGCCGGGGGGGCCAAGGGAGCAGTACTTC.

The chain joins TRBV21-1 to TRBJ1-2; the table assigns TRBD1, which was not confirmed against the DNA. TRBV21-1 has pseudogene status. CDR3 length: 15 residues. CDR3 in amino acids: CASSKRYRDILGYTF. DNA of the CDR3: TGTGCCAGCAGCAAACGGTACAGGGATATTCTAGGCTACACCTTC.

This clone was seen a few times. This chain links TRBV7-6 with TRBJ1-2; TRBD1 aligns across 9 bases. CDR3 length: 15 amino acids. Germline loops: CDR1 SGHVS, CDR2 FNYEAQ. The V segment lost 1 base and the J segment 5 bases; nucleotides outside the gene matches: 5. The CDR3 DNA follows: TGTGCCAGCAGCTTAGAGTACAGGGGGCTATATGGCTACACCTTC. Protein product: CASSLEYRGLYGYTF. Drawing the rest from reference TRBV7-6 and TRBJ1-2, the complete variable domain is GAGVSQSPRYKVTKRGQDVALRCDPISGHVSLYWYRQALGQGPEFLTYFNYEAQQDKSGLPNDRFSAERPEGSISTLTIQRTEQRDSAMYRCASSLEYRGLYGYTFGSGTRLTVV.